This T cell receptor (beta chain) was found in a study of human T cells and chemical hapten exposure (dated by TCRdb to 2020 to 2023). Notes on the research overall: For sensitization, 2% DPC in acetone was applied to a roughly 2 cm by roughly 2 cm area of upper inner arm skin. Throughout the roughly 25-week study period, patients were also given weekly therapeutic DPC doses on the scalp. Blood for TCR sequencing was provided by twenty-nine alopecia patients at one to four time points (pre-sensitization, 2, 6 and 24 weeks). Peripheral blood TCR repertoire changes were tracked in vivo in alopecia patients during primary and secondary sensitization to the hapten diphenylcyclopropenone (DPC). Patch testing was done on the upper back using Finn chambers containing 0.01% DPC, and results were scored after 6 days according to International Contact Dermatitis Research Group standards. Blood was sampled from patients pre-sensitization (week 0) and at 2, 6 and about 24 weeks after DPC sensitization. The patient cohort, mostly female, included alopecia areata with under or over 50% scalp involvement, alopecia totalis and alopecia universalis. Libraries were combined into a pool for sequencing, and differences in TCR yield between samples came mainly from small differences in library volumes within the pool. Broader findings and caveats from the paper: The number of PT1 expanded TCRs positively correlated with patch test score, significant at thresholds 8, 16 and 32 but not 4. Compared with pre-sensitization or healthy control sets, expanded TCRs formed significantly more large CDR3 similarity clusters, which is consistent with antigen-driven responses. DPC sensitization did not change the number of TCRs with a frequency above 1 in 1000, and there was no evidence of changes in global repertoire structure. Because every patient had alopecia, a presumed autoimmune disease, the patients' immune response might differ from that of healthy individuals. After repeated subsampling, the strength of the expansion versus patch-test correlation and the threshold at which it became significant changed.

This specimen's time point label, per the study, means: pre-sensitization, week 0. What this sample's treatment or condition label stands for: therapeutic diphenylcyclopropenone sensitization with weekly scalp DPC. Blood at each patch-test visit was drawn before the patch test was applied. Patients were considered eligible if aged 18 to 70, diagnosed with alopecia and deemed suitable for DPC therapy, and patients were excluded if pregnant. Total RNA was extracted from unfractionated whole blood collected in Tempus Blood RNA tubes. The library came from RACE. TCRdb lists the instrument as NextSeq 500. Library preparation attached unique molecular identifiers to individual cDNA molecules for quantitative, reproducible TCR counting. From each blood RNA sample, both TCR alpha and TCR beta chains were sequenced. As for how the authors treated the data: The median number of TCRs per sample was over 85,000, ranging from roughly 20,000 to 690,600. The Decombinator software suite was used to annotate V, J and CDR3 in the TCR reads. For the PS versus PT1 abundance plots, all samples were subsampled to the same number of TCRs (28,000). Expanded TCRs were defined as absent before sensitization and observed at least eight times at the 2-week time point. Starting from the raw public reads, TCRdb applied fastp trimming at Q25, assembled clones with MiXCR and retained in-frame beta chains. Under each unique CDR3 protein, matching rows form one entry showing the most common genes and DNA. TCRdb's processing, not the authors' own work, is the source of the V and J calls. Recorded for this sample are approximately 320,000 distinct CDR3 sequences; roughly 6% of them occurred a single time. The leading ten clones occupy about 8.2% of the sample.

A distance of 12 bases separates the germline ends of V and J, which lose 6 bases and 5 bases respectively. From the germline V gene, CDR1 is SNHLY and CDR2 is FYNNEI. Its CDR3 holds 13 amino acids, cysteine through phenylalanine. The CDR3 DNA has 39 bases and is translated from base 1. This clonotype came up a few times. The antigen this receptor binds is unknown. Per-base qualities were not stored, and no clone one base away is much larger. The clonotype comes from a young woman with alopecia areata. Some clones in this sample may be carry-over from other donors' samples. The starting material was whole blood, obtained in connection with sensitization to the hapten diphenylcyclopropenone (DPC). The sequence is built from TRBV2 and TRBJ2-3, and TRBD1 may be the D gene, going by 5 matching bases. The CDR3 protein is CASRAPGIDTQYF. The nucleotide sequence reads as follows: TGTGCCAGCAGAGCTCCAGGGATAGATACGCAGTATTTT. Outside the CDR3, residues come from the reference TRBV2 and TRBJ2-3 proteins, so the full variable domain is: EPEVTQTPSHQVTQMGQEVILRCVPISNHLYFYWYRQILGQKVEFLVSFYNNEISEKSEIFDDQFSVERPDGSNFTLKIRSTKLEDSAMYFCASRAPGIDTQYFGPGTRLTVL.